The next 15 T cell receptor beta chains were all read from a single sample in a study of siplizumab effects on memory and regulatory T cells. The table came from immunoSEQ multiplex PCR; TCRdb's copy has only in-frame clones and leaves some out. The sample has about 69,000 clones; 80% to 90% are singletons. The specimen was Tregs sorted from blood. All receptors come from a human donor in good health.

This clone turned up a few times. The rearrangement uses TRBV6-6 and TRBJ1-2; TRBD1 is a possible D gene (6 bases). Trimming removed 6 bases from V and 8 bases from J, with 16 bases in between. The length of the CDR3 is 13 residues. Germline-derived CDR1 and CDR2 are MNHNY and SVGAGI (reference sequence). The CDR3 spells CASSRGREGGYTF. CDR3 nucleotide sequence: TGTGCCAGCAGCCGGGGGCGCGAGGGCGGCTACACCTTC.

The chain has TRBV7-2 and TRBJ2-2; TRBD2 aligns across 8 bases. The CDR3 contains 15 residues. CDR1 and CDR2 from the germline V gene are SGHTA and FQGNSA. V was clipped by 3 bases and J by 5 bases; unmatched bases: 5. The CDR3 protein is CASSFVSGSTGELFF. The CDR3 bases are TGTGCCAGCAGCTTCGTAAGCGGGAGTACCGGGGAGCTGTTTTTT.

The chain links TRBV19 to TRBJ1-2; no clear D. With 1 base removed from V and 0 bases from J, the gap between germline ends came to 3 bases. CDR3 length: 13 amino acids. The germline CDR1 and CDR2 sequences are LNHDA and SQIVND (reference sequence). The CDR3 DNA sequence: TGTGCCAGTAGTATAGCCACTAACTATGGCTACACCTTC. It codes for CASSIATNYGYTF. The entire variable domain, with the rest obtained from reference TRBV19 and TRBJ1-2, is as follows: DGGITQSPKYLFRKEGQNVTLSCEQNLNHDAMYWYRQDPGQGLRLIYYSQIVNDFQKGDIAEGYSVSREKKESFPLTVTSAQKNPTAFYLCASSIATNYGYTFGSGTRLTVV.

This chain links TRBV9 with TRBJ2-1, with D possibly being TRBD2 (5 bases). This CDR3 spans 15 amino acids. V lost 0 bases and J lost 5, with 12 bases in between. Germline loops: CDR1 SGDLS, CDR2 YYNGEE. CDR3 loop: CASSVGVGVHNEQFF. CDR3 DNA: TGTGCCAGCAGCGTAGGAGTGGGAGTCCACAATGAGCAGTTCTTC.

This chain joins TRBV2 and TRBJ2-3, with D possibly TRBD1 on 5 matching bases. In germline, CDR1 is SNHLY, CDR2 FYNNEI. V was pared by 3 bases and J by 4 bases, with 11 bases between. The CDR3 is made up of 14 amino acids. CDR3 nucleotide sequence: TGTGCCAGCAGTGACAGGGTGGTTGCAGATACGCAGTATTTT. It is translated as CASSDRVVADTQYF.

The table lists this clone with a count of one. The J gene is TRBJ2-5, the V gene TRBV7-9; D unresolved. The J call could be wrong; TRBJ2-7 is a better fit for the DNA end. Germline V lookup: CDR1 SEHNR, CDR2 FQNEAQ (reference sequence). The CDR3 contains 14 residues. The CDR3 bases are TGTGCCAGCAGCTTAGATACGGGCTCCTACGAGCAGTACTTC. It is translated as CASSLDTGSYEQYF.

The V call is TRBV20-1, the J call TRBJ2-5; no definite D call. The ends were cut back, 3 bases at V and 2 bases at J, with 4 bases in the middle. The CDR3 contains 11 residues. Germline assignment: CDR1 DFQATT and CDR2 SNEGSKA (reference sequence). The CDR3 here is CSARHQETQYF. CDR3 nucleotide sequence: TGCAGTGCTAGGCATCAAGAGACCCAGTACTTC.

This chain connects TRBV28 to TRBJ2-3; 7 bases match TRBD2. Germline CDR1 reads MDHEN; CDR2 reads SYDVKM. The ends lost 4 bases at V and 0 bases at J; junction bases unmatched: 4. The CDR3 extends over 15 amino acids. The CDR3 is CASSSSGASTDTQYF. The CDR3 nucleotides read TGTGCCAGCAGTTCAAGCGGGGCTAGCACAGATACGCAGTATTTT.

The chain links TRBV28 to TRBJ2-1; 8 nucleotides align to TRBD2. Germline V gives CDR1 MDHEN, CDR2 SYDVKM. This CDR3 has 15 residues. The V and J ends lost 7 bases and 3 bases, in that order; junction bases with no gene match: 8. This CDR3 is CASTLSGSLYNEQFF. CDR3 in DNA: TGTGCCAGCACCCTCAGCGGGAGCCTCTACAATGAGCAGTTCTTC.

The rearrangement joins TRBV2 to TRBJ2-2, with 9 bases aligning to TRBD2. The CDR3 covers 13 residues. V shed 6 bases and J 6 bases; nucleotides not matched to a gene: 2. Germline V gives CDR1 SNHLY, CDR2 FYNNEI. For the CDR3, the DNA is TGTGCCAGCAGGGGACTAGCTCCCGGGGAGCTGTTTTTT. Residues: CASRGLAPGELFF.

The DNA for the CDR3 is TGCGCCAGCAGCGGCGGGAGGGCTTACGAGCAGTACTTC. It codes for CASSGGRAYEQYF. V usage is TRBV5-1 and J usage is TRBJ2-7; TRBD2 aligns across 9 bases. CDR3 size: 13 residues. J lost 4 bases, V lost 4 bases, and 3 bases had no gene match. Germline assignment: CDR1 SGHRS and CDR2 YFSETQ.

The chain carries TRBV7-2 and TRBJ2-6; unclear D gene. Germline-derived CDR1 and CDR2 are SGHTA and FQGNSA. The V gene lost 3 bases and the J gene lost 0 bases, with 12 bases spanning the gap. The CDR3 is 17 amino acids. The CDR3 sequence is CASSFAARRSGANVLTF. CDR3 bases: TGTGCCAGCAGCTTCGCAGCCCGCCGCTCTGGGGCCAACGTCCTGACTTTC.

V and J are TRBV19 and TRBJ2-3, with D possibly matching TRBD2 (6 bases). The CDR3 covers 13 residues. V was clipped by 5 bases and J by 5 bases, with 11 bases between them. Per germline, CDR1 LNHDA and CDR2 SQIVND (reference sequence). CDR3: CASSWRDKDTQYF. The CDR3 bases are TGTGCCAGTAGTTGGAGGGATAAAGATACGCAGTATTTT.

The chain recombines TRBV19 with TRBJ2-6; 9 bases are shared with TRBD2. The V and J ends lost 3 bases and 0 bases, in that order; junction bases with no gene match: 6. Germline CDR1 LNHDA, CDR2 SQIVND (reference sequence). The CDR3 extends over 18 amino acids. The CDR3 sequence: CASSIKTSGRSGANVLTF. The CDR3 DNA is TGTGCCAGTAGTATCAAGACTAGCGGACGCTCTGGGGCCAACGTCCTGACTTTC. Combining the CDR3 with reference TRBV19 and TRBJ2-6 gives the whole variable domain DGGITQSPKYLFRKEGQNVTLSCEQNLNHDAMYWYRQDPGQGLRLIYYSQIVNDFQKGDIAEGYSVSREKKESFPLTVTSAQKNPTAFYLCASSIKTSGRSGANVLTFGAGSRLTVL.

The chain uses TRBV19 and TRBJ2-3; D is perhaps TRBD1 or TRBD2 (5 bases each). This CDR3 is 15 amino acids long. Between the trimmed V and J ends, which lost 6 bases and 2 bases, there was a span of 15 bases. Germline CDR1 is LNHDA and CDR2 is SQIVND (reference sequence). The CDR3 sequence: CASRLGDFYTDTQYF. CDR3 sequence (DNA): TGTGCCAGTAGACTAGGGGATTTTTACACAGATACGCAGTATTTT.